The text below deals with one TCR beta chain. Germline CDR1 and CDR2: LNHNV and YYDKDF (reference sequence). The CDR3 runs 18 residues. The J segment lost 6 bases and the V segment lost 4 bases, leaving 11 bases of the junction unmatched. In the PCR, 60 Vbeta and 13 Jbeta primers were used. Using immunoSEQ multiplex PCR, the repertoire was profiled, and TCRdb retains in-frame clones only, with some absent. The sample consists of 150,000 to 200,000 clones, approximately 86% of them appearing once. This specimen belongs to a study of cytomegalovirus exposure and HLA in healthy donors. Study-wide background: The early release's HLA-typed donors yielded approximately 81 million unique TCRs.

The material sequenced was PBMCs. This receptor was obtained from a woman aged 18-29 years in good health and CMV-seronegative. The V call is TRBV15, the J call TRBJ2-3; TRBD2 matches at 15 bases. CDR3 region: CATSKRTSGRALTDTQYF. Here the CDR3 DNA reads TGTGCCACCAGCAAACGGACTAGCGGGAGGGCCTTGACGGATACGCAGTATTTT.